This TCR beta chain emerged from a study of blood T cell repertoires in COVID-19. In the study overall: COVID-19 samples, acute and convalescent, were from the United States, Italy and Spain. In each case, the material was cDNA or gDNA derived from T cells, B-cell-depleted T cells, or PBMCs.

The study drew participants aged roughly 18 to 95 years from approximately 23 US areas. Each participant's cohort was designated according to participant-reported clinical history. CDR1 and CDR2 from the germline V gene are MDHEN and SYDVKM. Trimming at V came to 6 bases and at J to 9 bases, leaving 10 bases not matched to a gene. The CDR3 consists of 16 residues. The repertoire was sequenced with immunoSEQ multiplex PCR; TCRdb's copy has only in-frame clones and lacks some. The sample comprises about 270,000 clones, more than 75% of which are singletons, and under 2.5% rests with the top ten. The sequenced sample consisted of PBMCs or T cells enriched from blood (not recorded which). The sequence was collected from a woman aged 55-70 years in a cohort exposed to, infected with or recovered from COVID-19 (not recorded which). V and J are TRBV28 and TRBJ1-6; TRBD1 aligns across 11 bases. The DNA of the CDR3 is TGTGCCAGCAGGGGCCAGGACAGGGGGCGCAGTTCACCCCTCCACTTT. It yields the protein CASRGQDRGRSSPLHF. Full variable domain (remainder filled in from reference TRBV28 and TRBJ1-6): DVKVTQSSRYLVKRTGEKVFLECVQDMDHENMFWYRQDPGLGLRLIYFSYDVKMKEKGDIPEGYSVSREKKERFSLILESASTNQTSMYLCASRGQDRGRSSPLHFGNGTRLTVT.